A selection of T cell receptor beta chains follows, all from one sample in a study of T cells expressing NK-cell markers. TCRdb reprocessed the 5' RACE reads and keeps a single row for each CDR3 protein, giving no DNA. This sample's table has 120,000 to 150,000 distinct CDR3 sequences. Sequenced input: blood T cells: a sorted CD56 or NKG2C T cell subset, CD4+ or CD8+ T cells, or bulk PBMC T cells (not recorded which). The origin of the receptors is a man aged 18 to 35 in good health. The CDR3 runs from the conserved cysteine through the conserved F or W.

V gene: TRBV30
J gene: TRBJ2-1
CDR3 protein: CAWSWVSGSPARTGNEQFF

V gene: TRBV29-1
J gene: TRBJ2-2
CDR3 protein: CSVGQGSFTGELFF

V gene: TRBV10-3
J gene: TRBJ2-7
CDR3 protein: CAISDGQESSYEQYF

V gene: TRBV11-2
J gene: TRBJ2-2
CDR3 protein: CASSLSAGGINTGELFF

V gene: TRBV6-2/TRBV6-3
J gene: TRBJ2-1
CDR3 protein: CASGTGNDEQFF

V gene: TRBV20-1
J gene: TRBJ2-5
CDR3 protein: CSARDLRLAGVVGETQYF

V gene: TRBV5-1
J gene: TRBJ2-4
CDR3 protein: CASSLRQGGPQRNIQYF

V gene: TRBV4-3
J gene: TRBJ1-2
CDR3 protein: CASSNYFGDTSGYTF

V gene: TRBV9
J gene: TRBJ2-3
CDR3 protein: CASSGNPDTQYF

V gene: TRBV20-1
J gene: TRBJ2-2
CDR3 protein: CSAGSGRGSVGELFF

V gene: TRBV25-1
J gene: TRBJ2-7
CDR3 protein: CASSEFGLAGGPYEQYF

V gene: TRBV7-3
J gene: TRBJ2-1
CDR3 protein: CASSLLTAGGPNNEQFF

V gene: TRBV28
J gene: TRBJ2-1
CDR3 protein: CASSLGVGIEQFF

V gene: TRBV7-9
J gene: TRBJ2-1
CDR3 protein: CASSRGLSEQFF

V gene: TRBV15
J gene: TRBJ2-1
CDR3 protein: CATSRSSRTSDDGEQFF

V gene: TRBV3-1
J gene: TRBJ2-7
CDR3 protein: CASSQASMYEQYF

V gene: TRBV12-3/TRBV12-4
J gene: TRBJ2-2
CDR3 protein: CASSLGLAGATGELFF

V gene: TRBV24-1
J gene: TRBJ2-3
CDR3 protein: CATSGRLAGGPSDTQYF

V gene: TRBV4-3
J gene: TRBJ2-3
CDR3 protein: CASSQDLGRADTQYF

V gene: TRBV2
J gene: TRBJ2-7
CDR3 protein: CASSAQNKRYEQYF

V gene: TRBV4-3
J gene: TRBJ1-1
CDR3 protein: CASSQDGRGGNTEAFF

V gene: TRBV15
J gene: TRBJ2-1
CDR3 protein: CATSRRLGNEQFF